This is a list of T cell receptor beta chains from one sample in a study of T-cell reconstitution after alpha-beta-depleted transplantation in children. TCRdb ran MiXCR on the PCR reads and lists one entry per CDR3 protein. The sample shows 800,000 to 1,000,000 distinct CDR3 sequences, under 30% of them seen only once. The sample in question was PBMCs, mostly from graft donor cells, obtained 360 days after TCRalphabeta/CD19-depleted stem cell transplant. The receptors shown here come from a boy in the first two years of life who had a stem cell transplant for SCID, so the T cells may come from the graft donor. Each CDR3 is given with its conserved first and last residue. A D gene is named only where the DNA matches it firmly. For some rows the clone size is stated as once, few or many, or as a class when expanded; others skip it.

D,J,V,size,CDR3,DNA
TRBD2,TRBJ2-5,TRBV7-9,-,CASSLDRLARETQYF,TGTGCCAGCAGCTTAGACAGACTAGCGCGAGAGACCCAGTACTTC
-,TRBJ1-4,TRBV7-8,few,CASSPHRANNEKLFF,TGTGCCAGCAGCCCTCACAGGGCAAATAATGAAAAACTGTTTTTT
-,TRBJ2-1,TRBV4-3,many,CASSQDRGEQFF,TGCGCCAGCAGCCAAGATCGGGGTGAGCAGTTCTTC
-,TRBJ2-3,TRBV24-1,few,CATSGERHTDTQYF,TGTGCCACCAGTGGTGAGCGGCACACAGATACGCAGTATTTT
-,TRBJ1-2,TRBV6-5,-,CASSYSKTPCYGYTF,TGTGCCAGCAGTTACTCGAAGACACCGTGCTATGGCTACACCTTC
-,TRBJ1-5,TRBV6-1,-,CASSEKGGQPQHF,TGTGCCAGCAGTGAAAAGGGGGGTCAGCCCCAGCATTTT
-,TRBJ2-1,TRBV29-1,-,CSPLFYNEQFF,TGCAGCCCCCTATTCTACAATGAGCAGTTCTTC
TRBD1,TRBJ1-4,TRBV2,few,CATSSTRGSNEKLFF,TGTGCCACCTCATCAACCAGGGGGAGTAATGAAAAACTGTTTTTT
-,TRBJ1-1,TRBV10-3,-,CAISDRSGTEAFF,TGTGCCATCAGTGACAGGAGTGGGACTGAAGCTTTCTTT
TRBD2,TRBJ2-1,TRBV27,few,CASSLISREDEQFF,TGTGCCAGCAGTTTAATTTCCCGGGAGGATGAGCAGTTCTTC
-,TRBJ2-3,TRBV24-1,few,CATSDPGSSDTQYF,TGTGCCACCAGTGACCCCGGGTCATCTGATACGCAGTATTTT
-,TRBJ2-7,TRBV11-2,few,CASSLWEISYEQYF,TGTGCCAGCAGCCTATGGGAGATCTCCTACGAGCAGTACTTC
TRBD1,TRBJ2-7,TRBV5-1,-,CASSLIGQGTGGTNEQYF,TGCGCCAGCAGCTTGATCGGTCAAGGAACAGGGGGCACAAACGAGCAGTACTTC
TRBD2,TRBJ2-3,TRBV2,-,CASSSGTSGGAGDTQYF,TGTGCCAGCAGTTCCGGGACTAGCGGGGGGGCAGGTGATACGCAGTATTTT
-,TRBJ1-6,TRBV12-3/TRBV12-4,few,CASKAAASPLHF,TGTGCCAGCAAAGCAGCGGCGTCACCCCTCCACTTT
-,TRBJ2-7,TRBV18,-,CASSRDGGNYEQYF,TGTGCCAGCTCACGGGACGGTGGAAATTACGAGCAGTACTTC
-,TRBJ2-1,TRBV29-1,-,CSVRDLVSWTSNNEQFF,TGCAGCGTTCGGGACCTGGTTTCGTGGACTTCGAACAATGAGCAGTTCTTC
TRBD1,TRBJ1-6,TRBV5-1,few,CASSPQGIGDNSPLHF,TGCGCCAGCAGCCCACAGGGGATTGGGGATAATTCACCCCTCCACTTT
TRBD2,TRBJ2-1,TRBV20-1,-,CSADNSGGETEQFF,TGCAGTGCTGATAATAGCGGGGGGGAAACTGAGCAGTTCTTC
TRBD2,TRBJ2-7,TRBV27,few,CASSTRLAGFYEQYF,TGTGCCAGCAGTACTCGCCTAGCGGGGTTTTACGAGCAGTACTTC
TRBD1,TRBJ1-1,TRBV5-1,few,CASSSGGQGTEAFF,TGCGCCAGCAGCTCCGGGGGACAGGGCACTGAAGCTTTCTTT
-,TRBJ2-7,TRBV5-1,few,CASTRDSYEQYF,TGCGCCAGCACAAGGGACTCCTACGAGCAGTACTTC
TRBD2,TRBJ2-1,TRBV5-1,few,CASSPWTSDGNEQFF,TGCGCCAGCAGCCCCTGGACTAGCGATGGGAATGAGCAGTTCTTC
-,TRBJ2-7,TRBV12-3/TRBV12-4,-,CASSMGPVLYEQYF,TGTGCCAGCAGTATGGGCCCGGTTCTGTACGAGCAGTACTTC
TRBD1,TRBJ1-2,TRBV4-1,once,CASSQGPGQGMGYTF,TGCGCCAGCAGCCAAGGCCCGGGACAGGGCATGGGCTACACCTTC
TRBD2,TRBJ2-1,TRBV19,few,CATVQRGRGNEQFF,TGTGCCACCGTCCAGCGGGGGCGGGGTAATGAGCAGTTCTTC
TRBD2,TRBJ2-5,TRBV20-1,-,CSARLVSGGARETQYF,TGCAGTGCTAGATTGGTTAGCGGGGGGGCCCGAGAGACCCAGTACTTC
-,TRBJ2-7,TRBV7-6,-,CASSLAPNQFLYEQYF,TGTGCCAGCAGCTTAGCGCCCAATCAGTTTTTATACGAGCAGTACTTC
-,TRBJ2-1,TRBV7-3,once,CASSLSRGPQFF,TGTGCCAGCAGCTTAAGTCGGGGGCCCCAGTTCTTC
-,TRBJ2-7,TRBV6-5,once,CASSYVRGINYEQYF,TGTGCCAGCAGTTACGTCCGCGGGATAAACTACGAGCAGTACTTC
-,TRBJ2-7,TRBV5-1,-,CASSRDSTGREQYF,TGCGCCAGCAGCCGTGATTCCACAGGGCGGGAGCAGTACTTC
TRBD1,TRBJ2-3,TRBV12-3/TRBV12-4,-,CASRMGQAYTDTQYF,TGTGCCAGCAGAATGGGACAGGCCTACACAGATACGCAGTATTTT
-,TRBJ1-5,TRBV28,few,CASSLFREDSGPQHF,TGTGCCAGCAGTTTGTTCAGGGAAGATTCCGGGCCCCAGCATTTT
-,TRBJ2-7,TRBV10-1,-,CASSDDGPYEQYF,TGCGCCAGCAGTGACGACGGACCCTACGAGCAGTACTTC
-,TRBJ1-1,TRBV29-1,-,CSARTLGTEAFF,TGCAGCGCACGGACCCTAGGGACTGAAGCTTTCTTT
-,TRBJ1-6,TRBV27,many,CASSLWGRNSPLHF,TGTGCCAGCAGTTTATGGGGGAGGAATTCACCCCTCCACTTT
-,TRBJ1-5,TRBV4-1,-,CASSQVVAEGGPQHF,TGCGCCAGCAGCCAAGTTGTAGCGGAAGGGGGTCCCCAGCATTTT
TRBD2,TRBJ2-7,TRBV10-2,-,CASGVSGLYEQYF,TGCGCCAGCGGGGTTAGCGGGTTGTACGAGCAGTACTTC
-,TRBJ2-5,TRBV7-3,few,CASSPVGRETQYF,TGTGCCAGCAGCCCCGTGGGCCGAGAGACCCAGTACTTC
-,TRBJ2-1,TRBV7-2,few,CASSLYGQGSYNEQFF,TGTGCCAGCAGCTTATATGGTCAGGGGTCCTACAATGAGCAGTTCTTC
-,TRBJ2-7,TRBV12-3/TRBV12-4,-,CASSFALHYEQYF,TGTGCCAGCAGTTTCGCCCTACACTACGAGCAGTACTTC
-,TRBJ2-2,TRBV2,-,CASSEGPTGELFF,TGTGCCAGCAGTGAAGGACCGACCGGGGAGCTGTTTTTT
-,TRBJ1-5,TRBV19,few,CASSILGENEGQPQHF,TGTGCCAGTAGTATCTTAGGGGAGAATGAAGGACAGCCCCAGCATTTT
-,TRBJ2-5,TRBV4-1,-,CASSQGRNRQETQYF,TGCGCCAGCAGCCAAGGGAGGAACAGACAAGAGACCCAGTACTTC
-,TRBJ2-2,TRBV4-1,-,CASSQTAGQGAPGNTGELFF,TGCGCCAGCAGCCAAACGGCCGGCCAGGGCGCGCCCGGGAACACCGGGGAGCTGTTTTTT
-,TRBJ2-7,TRBV5-1,many,CASSAQTLVYEQYF,TGCGCCAGCAGCGCACAGACCCTTGTATACGAGCAGTACTTC
-,TRBJ1-1,TRBV20-1,few,CSASRDLNTEAFF,TGCAGTGCTAGCAGGGATCTGAACACTGAAGCTTTCTTT
-,TRBJ2-2,TRBV7-6,few,CASSLLGLHTGELFF,TGTGCCAGCAGCTTATTAGGTCTGCACACCGGGGAGCTGTTTTTT
-,TRBJ1-2,TRBV3-1,few,CASSQGEGGYTF,TGTGCCAGCAGCCAAGGCGAGGGGGGCTACACCTTC
TRBD1,TRBJ2-6,TRBV6-2/TRBV6-3,-,CASSWLARGLSVLSGANVLTF,TGTGCCAGCAGCTGGTTAGCCAGGGGGCTCTCAGTCCTCTCTGGGGCCAACGTCCTGACTTTC
-,TRBJ2-7,TRBV4-3,-,CASSQEYQDLGEQYF,TGCGCCAGCAGCCAAGAGTATCAGGATTTGGGCGAGCAGTACTTC
-,TRBJ2-7,TRBV7-6,few,CASSLVEGEQYF,TGTGCCAGCAGCTTAGTTGAAGGCGAGCAGTACTTC
-,TRBJ1-5,TRBV20-1,-,CSAVGRVDQPQHF,TGCAGTGCAGTTGGCAGGGTGGATCAGCCCCAGCATTTT
-,TRBJ2-2,TRBV27,few,CASSLMNTGELFF,TGTGCCAGCAGTCTCATGAACACCGGGGAGCTGTTTTTT
-,TRBJ1-1,TRBV5-1,-,CASSFSGTENTEAFF,TGCGCCAGCAGCTTTTCCGGGACTGAGAACACTGAAGCTTTCTTT
-,TRBJ1-1,TRBV4-3,few,CASSQEWAERTEAFF,TGCGCCAGCAGCCAAGAATGGGCGGAGAGGACTGAAGCTTTCTTT
-,TRBJ2-7,TRBV25-1,few,CASSPAGSAILEQYF,TGTGCCAGCAGTCCCGCCGGCTCCGCTATCCTCGAGCAGTACTTC